The source of this T cell receptor beta chain is a study of patients and donors after allogeneic stem cell transplantation. There are 16 residues in the CDR3. Germline V gene data show CDR1 as LGHNA and CDR2 as YNFKEQ. V gave up 2 bases and J gave up 6 bases; unmatched junction bases: 9. TCRdb itself ran the RT-PCR reads through MiXCR, one entry per CDR3 protein. This sample carries about a million distinct CDR3 sequences, roughly 18% of them seen once, and the ten largest clones take 6%. This clonotype was obtained from a human donor who was either an allogeneic HSCT recipient or a stem cell or donor lymphocyte infusion donor (not recorded which). It is not recorded whose cells these are; they may come from a transplant donor. Sequencing was performed on blood, either unsorted or a sorted T cell fraction (not recorded which). The chain couples TRBV4-2 to TRBJ2-1; 8 bases agree with TRBD1. The DNA for the CDR3 is TGTGCCAGCAGCCAAAAGGGACAGGACCATCGCAATGAGCAGTTCTTC. It codes for CASSQKGQDHRNEQFF.